This T cell receptor (beta chain) was recorded in a study of PD-L1 blockade in urothelial cancer. Study as a whole: Each participant's history included 0 to 3 prior chemotherapy regimens. Blood drawn 3 weeks (second dose) and 6 weeks after treatment start was analyzed.

V dropped 2 bases and J dropped 8 bases, with 16 bases sitting between them. CDR1 and CDR2 from the germline V gene are SGHNT and YYREEE (reference sequence). The CDR3 runs 14 residues. Synthetic analogs of TCR templates were spiked into every PCR. Sequencing was performed with immunoSEQ multiplex PCR; in TCRdb, only in-frame clones are kept and a portion is missing. The sample shows 14,000 to 15,000 clones, approximately 88% of them seen only once. Sequencing was performed on PBMCs, taken around atezolizumab (anti-PD-L1) treatment. This chain connects TRBV5-4 to TRBJ1-1, with D tentatively TRBD1 (6 bases). This TCR derives from a man in his 70s with urothelial cancer. The CDR3 protein is CASSLQQGSSEAFF. Here the CDR3 DNA reads TGTGCCAGCAGCTTACAACAGGGATCGTCGGAAGCTTTCTTT.